This T cell receptor (beta chain) is drawn from a study of shared clonotypes between healthy human individuals. A deep-level run was used for the assay. Authors' methods: Filtering differed because ImmunoSEQ produced junction-only sequences that carried no quality scores. Assay: immunoSEQ multiplex PCR; the TCRdb copy retains only in-frame clones and omits some. V, J and clone size are those of that table, while D and trimming were read from the DNA. This sample has approximately 250,000 clones, with just over 65% found just once. Recent acute infections and vaccinations were absent in the healthy HIV-negative adult donors. Division of CD4+ cells produced a CD45RA+ naive subset and a CD45RA-negative memory subset. Germline V lookup: CDR1 ENHRY, CDR2 SYGVKD. J lost 3 bases, V lost 6 bases, and 11 bases had no gene match. There are 17 residues in the CDR3.

The receptor comes from a man under 40 in good health. The chain uses TRBV10-3 and TRBJ2-3, with 11 bases lining up with TRBD1. Sequencing was performed on memory CD4+ T cells sorted from blood. Subset here: CD45RA-negative fraction. CDR3 sequence: CAIRPGQGDFITDTQYF. The CDR3 nucleotides are TGTGCCATCAGGCCGGGACAGGGGGATTTTATAACAGATACGCAGTATTTT.